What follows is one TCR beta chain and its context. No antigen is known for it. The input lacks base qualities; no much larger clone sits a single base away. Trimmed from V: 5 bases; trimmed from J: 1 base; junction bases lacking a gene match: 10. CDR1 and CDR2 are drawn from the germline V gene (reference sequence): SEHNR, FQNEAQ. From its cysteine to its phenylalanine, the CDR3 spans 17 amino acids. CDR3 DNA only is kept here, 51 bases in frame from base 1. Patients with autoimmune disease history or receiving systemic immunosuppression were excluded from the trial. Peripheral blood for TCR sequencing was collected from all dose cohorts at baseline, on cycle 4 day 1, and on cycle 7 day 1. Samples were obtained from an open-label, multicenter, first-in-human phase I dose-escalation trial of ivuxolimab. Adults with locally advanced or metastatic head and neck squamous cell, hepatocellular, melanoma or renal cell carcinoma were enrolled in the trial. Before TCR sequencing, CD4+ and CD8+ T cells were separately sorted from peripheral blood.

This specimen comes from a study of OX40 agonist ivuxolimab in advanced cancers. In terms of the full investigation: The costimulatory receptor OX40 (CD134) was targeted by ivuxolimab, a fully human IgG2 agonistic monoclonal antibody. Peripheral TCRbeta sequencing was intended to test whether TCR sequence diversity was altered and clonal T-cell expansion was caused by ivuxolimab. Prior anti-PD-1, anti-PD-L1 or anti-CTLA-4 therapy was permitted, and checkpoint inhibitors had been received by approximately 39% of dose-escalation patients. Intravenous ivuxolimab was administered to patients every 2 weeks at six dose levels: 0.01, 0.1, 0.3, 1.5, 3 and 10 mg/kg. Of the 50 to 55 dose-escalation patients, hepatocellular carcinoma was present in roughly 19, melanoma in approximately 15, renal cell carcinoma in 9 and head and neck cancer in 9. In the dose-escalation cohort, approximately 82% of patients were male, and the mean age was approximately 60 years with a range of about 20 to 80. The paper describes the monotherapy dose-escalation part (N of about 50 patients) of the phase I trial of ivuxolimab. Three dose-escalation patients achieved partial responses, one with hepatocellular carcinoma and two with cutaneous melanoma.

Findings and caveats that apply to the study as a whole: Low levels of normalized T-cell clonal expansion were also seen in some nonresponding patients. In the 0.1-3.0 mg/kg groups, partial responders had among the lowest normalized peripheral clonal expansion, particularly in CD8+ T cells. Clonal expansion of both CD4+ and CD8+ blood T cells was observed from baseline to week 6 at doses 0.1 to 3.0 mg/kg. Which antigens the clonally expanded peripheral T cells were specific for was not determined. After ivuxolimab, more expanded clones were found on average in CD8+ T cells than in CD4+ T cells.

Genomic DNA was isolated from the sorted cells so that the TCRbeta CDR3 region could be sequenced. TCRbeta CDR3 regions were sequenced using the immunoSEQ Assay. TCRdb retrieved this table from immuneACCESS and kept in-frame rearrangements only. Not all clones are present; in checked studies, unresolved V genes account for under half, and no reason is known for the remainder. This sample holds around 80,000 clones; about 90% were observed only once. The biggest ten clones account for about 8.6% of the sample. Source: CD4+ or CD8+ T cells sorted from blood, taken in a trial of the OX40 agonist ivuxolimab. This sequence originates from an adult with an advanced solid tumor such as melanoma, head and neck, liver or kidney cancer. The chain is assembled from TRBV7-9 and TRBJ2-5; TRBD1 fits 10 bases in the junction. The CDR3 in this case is CASSRTRDRGRQETQYF. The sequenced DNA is TGTGCCAGCAGCAGAACCCGGGACAGGGGACGCCAAGAGACCCAGTACTTC.